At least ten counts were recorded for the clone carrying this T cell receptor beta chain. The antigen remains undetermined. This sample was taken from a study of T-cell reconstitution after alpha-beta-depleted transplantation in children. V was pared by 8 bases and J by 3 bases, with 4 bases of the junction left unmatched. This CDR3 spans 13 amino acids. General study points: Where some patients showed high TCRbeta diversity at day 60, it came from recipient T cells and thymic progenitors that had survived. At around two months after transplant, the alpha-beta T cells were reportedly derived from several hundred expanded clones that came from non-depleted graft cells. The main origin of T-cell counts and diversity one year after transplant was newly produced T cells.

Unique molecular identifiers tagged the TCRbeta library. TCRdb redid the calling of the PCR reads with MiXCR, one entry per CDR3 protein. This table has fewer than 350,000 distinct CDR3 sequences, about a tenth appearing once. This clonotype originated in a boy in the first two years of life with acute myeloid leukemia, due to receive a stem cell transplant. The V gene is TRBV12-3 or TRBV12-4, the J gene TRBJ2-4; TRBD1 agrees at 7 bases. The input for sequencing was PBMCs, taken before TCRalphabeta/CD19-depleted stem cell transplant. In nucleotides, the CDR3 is TGTGCCAGCGTTCAGGGGGTCAAAAACATTCAGTACTTC. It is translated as CASVQGVKNIQYF.